A single sample is the source of the 25 T cell receptor beta chains below, sequenced in a study of blood T cells in healthy people across ages. A second PCR, run for roughly 7 to 12 cycles, used a sample-barcoded 5' primer plus a J-beta primer mix. TCRdb analysed the 5' RACE reads with MiXCR anew, one entry per CDR3 protein. The sample records approximately 820,000 distinct CDR3 sequences, around 43% being singletons. Sequencing input: blood. The source is a man between 60 and 70 years old in good health.

This clonotype turned up a few times. The chain combines TRBV6-5 with TRBJ2-6; 8 bases are a match to TRBD1. The junction had 2 bases not matched to a gene; V was cut back by 8 bases and J by 2 bases. Germline assignment: CDR1 MNHEY and CDR2 SVGAGI. CDR3 size: 14 residues. Here the CDR3 reads CASWDRPGANVLTF. The CDR3 DNA follows: TGTGCCAGCTGGGACAGGCCTGGGGCCAACGTCCTGACTTTC.

J is TRBJ2-3 and V is TRBV27, with D perhaps matching TRBD2 (5 bases). Trimming cost V 7 bases and J 3 bases, with 8 bases left between them. In germline, CDR1 is MNHEY, CDR2 SMNVEV (reference sequence). This CDR3 has 12 amino acids. The CDR3 nucleotides are TGTGCCAGCATGGACTTGACAGATACGCAGTATTTT. Its protein is CASMDLTDTQYF.

With respect to this clonotype: A much larger clone lies a single base off, so this may be a read error. V gene TRBV4-1 combines with J gene TRBJ2-7; 10 bases align to TRBD2. Unmatched junction bases numbered 7, after V lost 3 bases and J lost 5 bases. The CDR3 totals 15 residues. The germline V gene encodes CDR1 MGHRA and CDR2 YSYEKL. CDR3 amino acids: CASSQQRGGIHEQYF. The DNA of the CDR3 is TGCGCCAGCAGCCAGCAGCGGGGGGGTATCCACGAGCAGTACTTC.

This chain connects TRBV7-8 to TRBJ1-1; D perhaps matches TRBD1 (5 bases). Germline lookup yields CDR1 SGHVS and CDR2 FQNEAQ. The CDR3 is made up of 14 amino acids. The V gene lost 3 bases and the J gene lost 2 bases, with 10 bases spanning the gap. This chain's CDR3 is CASSFMTENTEAFF. CDR3 in DNA: TGTGCCAGCAGCTTTATGACAGAAAACACTGAAGCTTTCTTT.

This clonotype was picked up many times. The chain has TRBV20-1 and TRBJ2-5, with D hard to call. The CDR3 length is 12 residues. V lost 6 bases, J lost 1 base, and 9 bases lay in between. From germline, CDR1 is DFQATT and CDR2 SNEGSKA (reference sequence). CDR3 DNA sequence: TGCAGTGCACGGCCACCCCAAGAGACCCAGTACTTC. Translated: CSARPPQETQYF.

A remark on this clonotype: This may come from a read error, since a much larger clone is one base off. The chain is built from TRBV29-1 and TRBJ2-5; D gene uncertain. The CDR3 contains 12 residues. V was trimmed by 3 bases and J by 11 bases, leaving 16 bases between them. CDR1 and CDR2 from the germline V gene are SQVTM and ANQGSEA. CDR3 sequence reads: CSVDLTYNEQYF. As DNA, the CDR3 is TGCAGCGTTGATCTAACCTACAATGAGCAGTACTTC.

The chain carries TRBV6-1 and TRBJ2-7; D not certain. The CDR3 has 16 amino acids. Per germline, CDR1 MNHNS and CDR2 SASEGT. Trimming took off 7 bases at V and 2 bases at J, with 21 bases between the two ends. CDR3 sequence: CASKGRQVGDTYEQYF. In DNA, the CDR3 is TGTGCCAGCAAAGGCCGGCAGGTAGGCGACACCTACGAGCAGTACTTC.

The chain joins TRBV7-9 to TRBJ1-5; no clear D gene. This CDR3 has 14 residues. Germline-derived CDR1 and CDR2 are SEHNR and FQNEAQ (reference sequence). Trimming cost V 5 bases and J 0 bases, with 8 bases left between them. In DNA, the CDR3 is TGTGCCAGCAGCAACGGAGATAGCAATCAGCCCCAGCATTTT. Its translation: CASSNGDSNQPQHF.

This clonotype was found a few times. The J gene is TRBJ2-1, the V gene TRBV7-2; possible D gene TRBD1, 5 bases. Trimming cost V 5 bases and J 7 bases, with 9 bases left between them. This CDR3 contains 12 residues. From germline, CDR1 is SGHTA and CDR2 FQGNSA. The CDR3 protein is CASSQNRNEQFF. For the CDR3, the DNA is TGTGCCAGCAGCCAGAACAGGAATGAGCAGTTCTTC.

The chain joins TRBV7-2 to TRBJ2-2; D remains ambiguous. The CDR3 contains 13 residues. Germline V gives CDR1 SGHTA, CDR2 FQGNSA. V lost 4 bases, J lost 9 bases, and 12 bases lay in between. The CDR3 protein is CASSYIQSWELFF. Written as DNA, the CDR3 is TGTGCCAGCAGCTACATCCAGTCCTGGGAGCTGTTTTTT.

The table lists this clonotype with many counts. The chain has TRBV29-1 and TRBJ2-3; 12 nucleotides align to TRBD1. The germline V gene has CDR1 SQVTM and CDR2 ANQGSEA. The trim removed 4 bases at V and 6 bases at J, leaving 5 bases unmatched. The CDR3 is made up of 14 amino acids. The CDR3 DNA sequence: TGCAGCGTTGGCGGGACAGGGGGCGCGGATACGCAGTATTTT. Protein: CSVGGTGGADTQYF.

There are many counts of this clonotype. V gene TRBV7-9 combines with J gene TRBJ2-1; D is uncertain. Germline V gene sequence: CDR1 SEHNR, CDR2 FQNEAQ (reference sequence). V dropped 6 bases and J dropped 6 bases, with 3 bases sitting between them. CDR3 length equals 10 residues. The CDR3 sequence: CASSGNEQFF. The CDR3 DNA reads as TGTGCCAGCAGTGGCAATGAGCAGTTCTTC.

The chain has TRBV6-6 and TRBJ2-5; D is perhaps TRBD2 (7 bases). This CDR3 is 14 amino acids long. Deletions cut 6 bases from V and 2 bases from J, with 13 bases between. Germline loops: CDR1 MNHNY, CDR2 SVGAGI (reference sequence). CDR3 protein: CASRGGGLQETQYF. CDR3 in DNA: TGTGCCAGCAGAGGGGGGGGATTACAAGAGACCCAGTACTTC.

This clonotype was picked up one time. The rearrangement uses TRBV25-1 and TRBJ2-4; 9 bases are a match to TRBD1. There are 16 residues in the CDR3. Germline V gene lookup returns CDR1 MGHDK and CDR2 SYGVNS. After removal of 1 base from V and 3 bases from J, the junction contained 4 bases not matched to a gene. The CDR3 DNA sequence: TGTGCCAGCAGTGAATCCGGACAGGGGTTCAAAAACATTCAGTACTTC. Amino acids: CASSESGQGFKNIQYF.

This rearrangement joins TRBV9 to TRBJ1-6; 8 positions match TRBD1. V shed 4 bases, J shed 13 bases, and the junction held 10 bases outside the gene matches. This CDR3 region has 14 residues. Germline CDR1 is SGDLS and CDR2 is YYNGEE. The CDR3 bases are TGTGCCAGCAGCACCCGGGACAGGAACGTCCCCCTCCACTTT. Translation: CASSTRDRNVPLHF.

V gene TRBV7-9 combines with J gene TRBJ2-5, with D perhaps TRBD2 (5 bases). The CDR3 has 11 amino acids. V was cut by 5 bases and J by 11 bases, with 12 bases left in between. Germline assignment: CDR1 SEHNR and CDR2 FQNEAQ (reference sequence). The DNA of the CDR3 is TGTGCCAGCAGCCCTCATGGGGAGCAGTACTTC. This encodes CASSPHGEQYF.

The J gene is TRBJ2-7, the V gene TRBV7-2, with D perhaps matching TRBD1 (6 bases). The germline V gene encodes CDR1 SGHTA and CDR2 FQGNSA. The CDR3 consists of 14 residues. Deletions cut 6 bases from V and 3 bases from J, with 15 bases between. The CDR3: CASSTQGIDYEQYF. As DNA, the CDR3 is TGTGCCAGCAGTACCCAGGGGATCGACTACGAGCAGTACTTC. Supplemented by reference TRBV7-2 and TRBJ2-7, the full variable domain reads GAGVSQSPSNKVTEKGKDVELRCDPISGHTALYWYRQSLGQGLEFLIYFQGNSAPDKSGLPSDRFSAERTGGSVSTLTIQRTQQEDSAVYLCASSTQGIDYEQYFGPGTRLTVT.

V usage is TRBV5-1 and J usage is TRBJ1-1; 8 bases are shared with TRBD1. The CDR3 loop spans 16 amino acids. The junction had 10 bases not matched to a gene; V was cut back by 5 bases and J by 1 base. The germline V gene encodes CDR1 SGHRS and CDR2 YFSETQ. The CDR3 DNA sequence: TGCGCCAGCAGGATCACATCAGGGGGCCGGAACACTGAAGCTTTCTTT. As protein: CASRITSGGRNTEAFF.

In its sample, this clonotype was seen a few times. The rearrangement joins TRBV6-2 or TRBV6-3 to TRBJ2-1, with D possibly matching TRBD2 (6 bases). The J call may be wrong; the DNA end is better matched by TRBJ2-7. Germline loops: CDR1 MNHEY, CDR2 SVGEGT. CDR3 length: 15 amino acids. CDR3 region: CASSPTSQSYNEQYF. The CDR3 DNA reads as TGTGCCAGCAGTCCGACTAGTCAGTCCTACAATGAGCAGTACTTC.

This chain links TRBV21-1 with TRBJ2-3; the D call in the table, TRBD2, was not verified against the DNA. TRBV21-1 is reported as a pseudogene. The CDR3 is 18 amino acids. The chain's CDR3 is CASSKVSGLQWVADTQYF. DNA of the CDR3: TGTGCCAGCAGCAAAGTCTCCGGCCTCCAATGGGTCGCAGATACGCAGTATTTT.

The genes are TRBV7-9 and TRBJ2-3; possibly TRBD2 for D (5 bases). Germline V gene data show CDR1 as SEHNR and CDR2 as FQNEAQ (reference sequence). The germline V and J ends were trimmed by 6 bases and 0 bases, with 19 bases remaining between them. The CDR3 has 17 amino acids. CDR3 DNA sequence: TGTGCCAGCAGGACGCCTTCCGCCGGGGATAGCACAGATACGCAGTATTTT. This encodes CASRTPSAGDSTDTQYF.

V usage is TRBV9 and J usage is TRBJ2-7, with 13 bases matching TRBD2. The DNA end is a closer match to TRBJ2-5, so the J assignment may be wrong. Germline CDR1 SGDLS, CDR2 YYNGEE. This CDR3 is built from 17 residues. CDR3 sequence (DNA): TGTGCCAGCAGTCTCACTAGCGGGGGGGCCGTGGCAGAGACCCAGTACTTC. Its translation is CASSLTSGGAVAETQYF.

CDR3 region: CASSQGRDTNQPQHF. CDR3 DNA: TGCGCCAGCAGCCAAGGGAGGGACACCAATCAGCCCCAGCATTTT. The V call is TRBV4-1, the J call TRBJ1-5; TRBD1 might be the D (6 bases). Trimming took 1 base from V and 3 from J, leaving 10 bases between them. The length of the CDR3 is 15 residues. The germline CDR1 and CDR2 sequences are MGHRA and YSYEKL.

The CDR3 DNA sequence: TGTGCCAGCAGTTTACCAGTCAGGGCAGATACGCAGTATTTT. Its protein product is CASSLPVRADTQYF. The V call is TRBV28, the J call TRBJ2-3; a possible D gene is TRBD1 (5 bases). V was cut by 2 bases and J by 4 bases, with 10 bases left in between. The CDR3 length is 14 residues. Germline V CDR1 and CDR2: MDHEN, SYDVKM.

A few counts support this clonotype. The chain recombines TRBV20-1 with TRBJ2-4; D is unresolved. This CDR3 comprises 15 residues. Germline lookup yields CDR1 DFQATT and CDR2 SNEGSKA (reference sequence). V shed 3 bases and J shed 0 bases, with 12 bases lying between them. The CDR3 protein is CSARLGEKAKNIQYF. CDR3 nucleotides: TGCAGTGCTAGGCTTGGAGAAAAAGCCAAAAACATTCAGTACTTC.